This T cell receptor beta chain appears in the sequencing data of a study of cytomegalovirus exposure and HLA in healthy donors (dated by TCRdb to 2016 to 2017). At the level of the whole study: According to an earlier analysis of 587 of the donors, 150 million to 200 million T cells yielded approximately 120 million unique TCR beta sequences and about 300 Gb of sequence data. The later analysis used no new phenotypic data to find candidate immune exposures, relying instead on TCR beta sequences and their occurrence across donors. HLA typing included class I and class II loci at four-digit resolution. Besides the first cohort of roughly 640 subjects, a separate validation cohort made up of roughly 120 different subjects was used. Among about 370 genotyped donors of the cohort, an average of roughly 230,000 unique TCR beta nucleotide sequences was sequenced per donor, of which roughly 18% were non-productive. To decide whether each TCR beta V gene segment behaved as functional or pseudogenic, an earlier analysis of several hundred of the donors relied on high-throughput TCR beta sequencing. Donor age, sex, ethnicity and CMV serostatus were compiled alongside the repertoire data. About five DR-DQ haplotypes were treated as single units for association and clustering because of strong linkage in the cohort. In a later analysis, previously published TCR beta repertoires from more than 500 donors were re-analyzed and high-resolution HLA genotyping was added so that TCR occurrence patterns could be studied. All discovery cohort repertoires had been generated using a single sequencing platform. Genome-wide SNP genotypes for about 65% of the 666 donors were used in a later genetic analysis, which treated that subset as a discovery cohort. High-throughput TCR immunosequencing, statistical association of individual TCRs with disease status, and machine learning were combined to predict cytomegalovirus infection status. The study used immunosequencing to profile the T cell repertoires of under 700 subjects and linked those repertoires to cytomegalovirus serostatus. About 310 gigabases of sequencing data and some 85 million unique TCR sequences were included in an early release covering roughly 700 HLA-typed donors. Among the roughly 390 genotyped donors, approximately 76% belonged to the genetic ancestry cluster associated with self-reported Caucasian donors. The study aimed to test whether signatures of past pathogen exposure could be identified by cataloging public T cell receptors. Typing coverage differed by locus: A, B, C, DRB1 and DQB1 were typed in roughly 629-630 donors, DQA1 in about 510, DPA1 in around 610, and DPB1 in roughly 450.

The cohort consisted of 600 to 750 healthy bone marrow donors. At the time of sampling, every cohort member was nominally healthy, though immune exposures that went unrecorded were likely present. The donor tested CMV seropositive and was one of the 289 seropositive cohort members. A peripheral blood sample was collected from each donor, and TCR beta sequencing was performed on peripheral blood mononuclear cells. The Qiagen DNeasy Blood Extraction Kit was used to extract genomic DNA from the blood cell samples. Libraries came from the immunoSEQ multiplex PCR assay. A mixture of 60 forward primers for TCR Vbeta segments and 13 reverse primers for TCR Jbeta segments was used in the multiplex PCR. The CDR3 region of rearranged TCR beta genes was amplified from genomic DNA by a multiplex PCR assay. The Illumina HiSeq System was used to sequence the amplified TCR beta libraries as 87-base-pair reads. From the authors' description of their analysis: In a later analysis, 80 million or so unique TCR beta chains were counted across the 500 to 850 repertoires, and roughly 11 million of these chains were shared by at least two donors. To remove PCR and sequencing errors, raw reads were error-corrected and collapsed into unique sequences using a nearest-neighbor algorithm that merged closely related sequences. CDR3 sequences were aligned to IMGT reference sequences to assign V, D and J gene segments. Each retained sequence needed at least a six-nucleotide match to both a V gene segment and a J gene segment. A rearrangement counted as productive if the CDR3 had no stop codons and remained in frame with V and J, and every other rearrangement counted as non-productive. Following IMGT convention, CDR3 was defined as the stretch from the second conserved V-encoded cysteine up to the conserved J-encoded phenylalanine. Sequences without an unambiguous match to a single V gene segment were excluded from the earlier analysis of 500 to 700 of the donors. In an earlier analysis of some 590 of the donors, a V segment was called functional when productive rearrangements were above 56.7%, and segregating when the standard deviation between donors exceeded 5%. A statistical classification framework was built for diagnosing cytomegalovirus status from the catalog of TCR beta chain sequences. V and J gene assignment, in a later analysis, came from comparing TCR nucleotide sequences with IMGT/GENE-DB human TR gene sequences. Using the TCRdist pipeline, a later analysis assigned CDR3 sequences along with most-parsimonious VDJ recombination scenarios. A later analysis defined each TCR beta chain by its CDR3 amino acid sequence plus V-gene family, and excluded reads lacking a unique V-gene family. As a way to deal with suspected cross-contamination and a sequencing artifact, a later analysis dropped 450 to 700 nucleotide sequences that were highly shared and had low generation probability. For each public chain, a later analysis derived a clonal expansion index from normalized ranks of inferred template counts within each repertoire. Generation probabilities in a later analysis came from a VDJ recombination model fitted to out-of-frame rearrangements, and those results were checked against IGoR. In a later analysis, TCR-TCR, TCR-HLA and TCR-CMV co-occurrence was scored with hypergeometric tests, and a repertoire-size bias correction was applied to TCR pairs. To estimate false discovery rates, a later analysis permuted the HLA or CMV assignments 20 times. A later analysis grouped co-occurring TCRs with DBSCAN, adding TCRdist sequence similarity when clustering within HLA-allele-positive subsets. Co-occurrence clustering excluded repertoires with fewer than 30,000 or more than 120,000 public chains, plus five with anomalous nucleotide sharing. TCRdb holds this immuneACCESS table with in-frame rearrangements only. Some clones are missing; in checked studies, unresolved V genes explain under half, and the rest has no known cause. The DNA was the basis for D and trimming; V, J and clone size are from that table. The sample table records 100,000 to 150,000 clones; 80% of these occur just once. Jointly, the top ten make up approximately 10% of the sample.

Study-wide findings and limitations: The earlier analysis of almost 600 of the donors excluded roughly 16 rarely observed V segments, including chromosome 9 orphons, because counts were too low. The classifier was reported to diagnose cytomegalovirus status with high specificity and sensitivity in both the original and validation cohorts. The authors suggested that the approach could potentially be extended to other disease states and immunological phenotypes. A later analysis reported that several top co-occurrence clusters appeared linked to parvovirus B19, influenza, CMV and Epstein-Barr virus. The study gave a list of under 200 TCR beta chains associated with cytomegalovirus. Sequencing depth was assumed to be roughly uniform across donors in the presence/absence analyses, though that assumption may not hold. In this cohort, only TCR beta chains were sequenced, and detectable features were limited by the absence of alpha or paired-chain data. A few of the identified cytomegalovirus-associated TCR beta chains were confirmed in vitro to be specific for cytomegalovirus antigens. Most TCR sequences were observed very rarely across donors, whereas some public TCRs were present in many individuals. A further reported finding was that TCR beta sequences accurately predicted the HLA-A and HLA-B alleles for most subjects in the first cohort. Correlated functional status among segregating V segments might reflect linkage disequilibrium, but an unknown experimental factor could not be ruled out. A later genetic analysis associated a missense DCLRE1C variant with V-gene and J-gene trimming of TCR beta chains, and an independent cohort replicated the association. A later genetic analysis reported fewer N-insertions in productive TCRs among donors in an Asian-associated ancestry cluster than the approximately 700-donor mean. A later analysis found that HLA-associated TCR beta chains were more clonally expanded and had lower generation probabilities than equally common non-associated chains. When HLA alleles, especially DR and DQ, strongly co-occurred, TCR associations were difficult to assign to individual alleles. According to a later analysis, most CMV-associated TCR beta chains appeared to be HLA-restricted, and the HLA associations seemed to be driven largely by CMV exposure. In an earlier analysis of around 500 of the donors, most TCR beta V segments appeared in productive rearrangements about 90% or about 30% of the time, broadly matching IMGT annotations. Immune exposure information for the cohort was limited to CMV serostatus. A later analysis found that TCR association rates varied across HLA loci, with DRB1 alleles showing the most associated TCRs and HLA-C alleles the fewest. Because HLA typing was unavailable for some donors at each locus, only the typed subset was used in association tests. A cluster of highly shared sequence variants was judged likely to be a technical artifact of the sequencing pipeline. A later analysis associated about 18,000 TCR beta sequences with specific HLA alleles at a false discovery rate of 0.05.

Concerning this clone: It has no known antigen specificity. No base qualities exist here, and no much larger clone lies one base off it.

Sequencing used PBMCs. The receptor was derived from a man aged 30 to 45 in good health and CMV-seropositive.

The sequenced DNA: TGCAGCGCCCCGGACAGGGATCGGGACTATGGCTACACCTTC. It translates to CSAPDRDRDYGYTF. The chain uses TRBV29-1 and TRBJ1-2; TRBD1 lines up with 8 middle nucleotides. Looking up the germline V gene yields CDR1 SQVTM and CDR2 ANQGSEA. The CDR3 spans 14 residues, from the cysteine through the phenylalanine. The sequence is cut down to CDR3 DNA, 42 bases in frame from base 1. V lost 7 bases and J lost 3 bases, and the count of bases not matched to a germline gene is 10. Reference TRBV29-1 and TRBJ1-2 genes cover what lies past the CDR3, so the full variable domain is SAVISQKPSRDICQRGTSLTIQCQVDSQVTMMFWYRQQPGQSLTLIATANQGSEATYESGFVIDKFPISRPNLTFSTLTVSNMSPEDSSIYLCSAPDRDRDYGYTFGSGTRLTVV.